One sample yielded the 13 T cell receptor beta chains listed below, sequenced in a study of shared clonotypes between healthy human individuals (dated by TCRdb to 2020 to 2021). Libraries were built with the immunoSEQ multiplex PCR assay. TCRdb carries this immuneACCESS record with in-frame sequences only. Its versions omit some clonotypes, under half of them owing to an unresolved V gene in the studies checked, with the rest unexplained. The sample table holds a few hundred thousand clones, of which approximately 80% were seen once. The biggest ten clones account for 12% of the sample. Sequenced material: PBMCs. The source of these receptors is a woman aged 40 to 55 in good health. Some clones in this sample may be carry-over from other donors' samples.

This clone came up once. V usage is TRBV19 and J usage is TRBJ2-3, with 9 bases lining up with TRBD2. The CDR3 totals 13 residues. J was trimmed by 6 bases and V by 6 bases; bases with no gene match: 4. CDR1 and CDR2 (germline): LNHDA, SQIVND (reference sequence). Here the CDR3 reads CASRSLAGDTQYF. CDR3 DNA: TGTGCCAGTAGAAGTCTAGCGGGGGATACGCAGTATTTT.

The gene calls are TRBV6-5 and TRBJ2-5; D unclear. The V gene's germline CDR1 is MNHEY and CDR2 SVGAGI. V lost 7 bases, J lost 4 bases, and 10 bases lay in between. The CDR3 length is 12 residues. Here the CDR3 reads CASKQSGETQYF. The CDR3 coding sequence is TGTGCCAGCAAGCAGAGTGGAGAGACCCAGTACTTC.

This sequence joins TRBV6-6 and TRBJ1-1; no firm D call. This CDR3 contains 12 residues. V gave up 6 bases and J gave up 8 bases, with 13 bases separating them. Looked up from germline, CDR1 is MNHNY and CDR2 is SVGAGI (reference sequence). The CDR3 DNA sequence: TGTGCCAGCAGCTTACTCGCGTTAGAAGCTTTCTTT. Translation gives CASSLLALEAFF.

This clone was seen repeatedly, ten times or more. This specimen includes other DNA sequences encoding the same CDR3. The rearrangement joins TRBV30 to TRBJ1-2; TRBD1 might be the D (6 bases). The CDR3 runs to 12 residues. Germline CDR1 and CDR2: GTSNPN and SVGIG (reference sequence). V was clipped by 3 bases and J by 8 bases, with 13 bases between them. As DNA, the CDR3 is TGTGCCTGGAGCGGGGGGGCGGGCGGCTACACCTTC. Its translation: CAWSGGAGGYTF. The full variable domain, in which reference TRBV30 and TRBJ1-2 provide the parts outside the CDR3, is SQTIHQWPATLVQPVGSPLSLECTVEGTSNPNLYWYRQAAGRGLQLLFYSVGIGQISSEVPQNLSASRPQDRQFILSSKKLLLSDSGFYLCAWSGGAGGYTFGSGTRLTVV.

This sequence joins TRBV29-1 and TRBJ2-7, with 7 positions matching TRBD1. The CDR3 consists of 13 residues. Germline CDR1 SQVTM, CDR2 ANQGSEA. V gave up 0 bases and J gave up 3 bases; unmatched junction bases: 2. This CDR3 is CSVEDQGVYEQYF. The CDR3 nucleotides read TGCAGCGTTGAAGATCAGGGGGTCTACGAGCAGTACTTC.

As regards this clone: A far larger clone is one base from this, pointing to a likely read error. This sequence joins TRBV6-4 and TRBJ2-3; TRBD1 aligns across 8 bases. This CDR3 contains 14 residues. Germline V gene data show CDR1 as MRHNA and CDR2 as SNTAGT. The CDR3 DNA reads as TGTGCCAGCAGTGACTCGACAGGGGCAGATACGCAGTGTTTT. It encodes CASSDSTGADTQCF.

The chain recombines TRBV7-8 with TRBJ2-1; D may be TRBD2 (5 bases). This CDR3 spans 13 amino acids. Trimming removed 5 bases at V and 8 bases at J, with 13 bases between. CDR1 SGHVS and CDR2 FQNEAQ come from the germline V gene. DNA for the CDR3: TGTGCCAGCAGCCTTTGGACTGGCCATGAGCAGTTCTTC. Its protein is CASSLWTGHEQFF.

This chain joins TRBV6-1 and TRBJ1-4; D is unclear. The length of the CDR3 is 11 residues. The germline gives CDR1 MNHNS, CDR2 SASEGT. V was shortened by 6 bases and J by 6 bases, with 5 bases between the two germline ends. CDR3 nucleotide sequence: TGTGCCAGCAGGGTTGATGAAAAACTGTTTTTT. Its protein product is CASRVDEKLFF.

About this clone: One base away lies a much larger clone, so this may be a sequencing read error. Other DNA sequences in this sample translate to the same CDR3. The CDR3 DNA reads TGTGCCAGCAGTTTAACAAACACTGAAGCTTTCTTT. It translates to CASSLTNTEAFF. The V call is TRBV28, the J call TRBJ1-1; unclear D gene. V shed 2 bases and J shed 2 bases, with 3 bases lying between them. CDR1 and CDR2 (germline): MDHEN, SYDVKM. This CDR3 has 12 amino acids.

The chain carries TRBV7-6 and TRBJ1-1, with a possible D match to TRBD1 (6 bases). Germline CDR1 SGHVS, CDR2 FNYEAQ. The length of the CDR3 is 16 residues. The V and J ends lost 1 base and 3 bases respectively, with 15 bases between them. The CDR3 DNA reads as TGTGCCAGCAGCTTAGTCGTCGGGGGGCTGGACACTGAAGCTTTCTTT. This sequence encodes CASSLVVGGLDTEAFF.

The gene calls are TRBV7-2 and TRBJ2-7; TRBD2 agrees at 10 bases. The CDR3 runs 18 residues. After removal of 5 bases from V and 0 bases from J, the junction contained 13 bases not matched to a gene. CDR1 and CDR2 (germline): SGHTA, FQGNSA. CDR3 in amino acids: CASSPQDRGTSASYEQYF. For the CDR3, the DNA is TGTGCCAGCAGCCCACAGGACCGAGGGACTAGCGCCTCCTACGAGCAGTACTTC.

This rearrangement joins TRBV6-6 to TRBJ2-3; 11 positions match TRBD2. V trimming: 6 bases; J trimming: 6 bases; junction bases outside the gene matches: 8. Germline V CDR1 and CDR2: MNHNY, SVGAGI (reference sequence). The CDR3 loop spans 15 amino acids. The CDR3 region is CASSPLAGGSDTQYF. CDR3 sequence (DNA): TGTGCCAGCAGCCCGCTAGCGGGAGGATCCGATACGCAGTATTTT.

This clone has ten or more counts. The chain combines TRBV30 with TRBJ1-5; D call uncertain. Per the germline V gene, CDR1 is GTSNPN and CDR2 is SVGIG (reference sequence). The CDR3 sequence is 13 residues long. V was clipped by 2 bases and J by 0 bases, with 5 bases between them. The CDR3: CAWSLNSNQPQHF. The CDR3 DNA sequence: TGTGCCTGGAGTCTTAATAGCAATCAGCCCCAGCATTTT.